Listed below are T cell receptor beta chains from one sample, sequenced in a study of immune characterization of retroperitoneal liposarcoma. TCRdb used MiXCR to reprocess the PCR reads, holding one entry per CDR3 protein. The sample has over a thousand distinct CDR3 sequences, 47% seen once. The specimen sequenced was tumor tissue. All receptors derive from a female donor with retroperitoneal liposarcoma. CDR3s include the opening cysteine and the closing phenylalanine or tryptophan.

v_gene: TRBV6-1
len: 15
j_gene: TRBJ2-1
CDR3aa: CASSERPGLEGEQFF

v_gene: TRBV6-1
len: 14
j_gene: TRBJ2-5
CDR3aa: CASSRQGAFETQYF

v_gene: TRBV27
len: 12
j_gene: TRBJ2-5
CDR3aa: CASSLRGETQYF

v_gene: TRBV6-1
len: 13
j_gene: TRBJ2-5
CDR3aa: CASRRVEEETQYF

v_gene: TRBV6-6
len: 13
j_gene: TRBJ2-1
CDR3aa: CASSYSAQETQFF

v_gene: TRBV6-6
len: 15
j_gene: TRBJ2-5
CDR3aa: CASSRTGTGVETQYF

v_gene: TRBV7-2
len: 15
j_gene: TRBJ2-3
CDR3aa: CASIPTGGATDTQYF

v_gene: TRBV27
len: 16
j_gene: .
CDR3aa: CASSSGGSGSVYEQYF

v_gene: TRBV6-6
len: 14
j_gene: .
CDR3aa: CASSSGIAKNIQFF

v_gene: TRBV7-2
len: 17
j_gene: .
CDR3aa: CASSRGTSGSKSYEQYF

v_gene: TRBV7-2
len: 14
j_gene: .
CDR3aa: CASSSRGVYNEQYF

v_gene: TRBV27
len: 14
j_gene: TRBJ2-2
CDR3aa: CASKGTPNTGELFF

v_gene: TRBV7-2
len: 15
j_gene: TRBJ2-1
CDR3aa: CASSLEYTSYNEQFF

v_gene: TRBV27
len: 21
j_gene: TRBJ2-1
CDR3aa: CASSLWSSGRARVSSYNEQFF

v_gene: TRBV6-1
len: 16
j_gene: TRBJ2-4
CDR3aa: CASRRQGAISYNEQYF

v_gene: TRBV6-6
len: 16
j_gene: TRBJ2-3
CDR3aa: CASSYSTREPTDTQYF

v_gene: TRBV6-1
len: 15
j_gene: .
CDR3aa: CASSGLTSGNYEQYF

v_gene: TRBV6-6
len: 14
j_gene: .
CDR3aa: CASSYSTVSFEQFF

v_gene: TRBV6-1
len: 16
j_gene: TRBJ2-5
CDR3aa: CASRSPTGGRGETQYF

v_gene: TRBV6-5
len: 14
j_gene: .
CDR3aa: CASSLVTGGYEQFF

v_gene: TRBV7-2
len: 15
j_gene: TRBJ2-1
CDR3aa: CASSLSSGDHNEQFF

v_gene: TRBV7-2
len: 12
j_gene: TRBJ2-1
CDR3aa: CASNPPGGTQFF

v_gene: TRBV6-5
len: 15
j_gene: TRBJ1-6
CDR3aa: CASSYGRAADSPLHF

v_gene: TRBV5-4
len: 13
j_gene: .
CDR3aa: CASSFPGQETQYF

v_gene: TRBV12-3/TRBV12-4
len: 14
j_gene: TRBJ2-7
CDR3aa: CASRKAGGPGEQYF

v_gene: TRBV27
len: 14
j_gene: TRBJ2-1
CDR3aa: CASSFARAYNEQFF

v_gene: TRBV27
len: 11
j_gene: .
CDR3aa: CASSSSYEQYF

v_gene: TRBV6-1
len: 13
j_gene: TRBJ2-3
CDR3aa: CASIGQGAYEQYF

v_gene: TRBV6-1
len: 15
j_gene: TRBJ2-4
CDR3aa: CASIPWGERKNIQYF

v_gene: TRBV6-5
len: 15
j_gene: TRBJ2-1
CDR3aa: CASSYGSGRRNEQFF

v_gene: TRBV7-9
len: 15
j_gene: TRBJ2-1
CDR3aa: CASSSLAGVYNEQFF

v_gene: TRBV6-6
len: 15
j_gene: TRBJ2-1
CDR3aa: CASSYGQGGVNEQFF

v_gene: TRBV6-5
len: 14
j_gene: TRBJ2-1
CDR3aa: CASSYSEGSAEQFF

v_gene: TRBV4-1
len: 16
j_gene: TRBJ2-7
CDR3aa: CASSPSFQRHSYEQYF

v_gene: TRBV12-3/TRBV12-4
len: 16
j_gene: TRBJ2-1
CDR3aa: CASRPLAGGSYNEQFF

v_gene: TRBV7-2
len: 16
j_gene: .
CDR3aa: CASSSGLAGPFYEQYF

v_gene: TRBV6-6
len: 14
j_gene: .
CDR3aa: CASSYRGQSYEQYF

v_gene: TRBV6-1
len: 12
j_gene: TRBJ2-5
CDR3aa: CASSEMGETQYF

v_gene: TRBV7-3
len: 13
j_gene: TRBJ2-1
CDR3aa: CASSPSGRNEQFF

v_gene: TRBV6-6
len: 14
j_gene: TRBJ2-5
CDR3aa: CASSRTSEGDEQYF

v_gene: TRBV6-1
len: 12
j_gene: .
CDR3aa: CASSLTGYEQYF

v_gene: TRBV6-1
len: 12
j_gene: TRBJ2-5
CDR3aa: CASSYNQETQYF